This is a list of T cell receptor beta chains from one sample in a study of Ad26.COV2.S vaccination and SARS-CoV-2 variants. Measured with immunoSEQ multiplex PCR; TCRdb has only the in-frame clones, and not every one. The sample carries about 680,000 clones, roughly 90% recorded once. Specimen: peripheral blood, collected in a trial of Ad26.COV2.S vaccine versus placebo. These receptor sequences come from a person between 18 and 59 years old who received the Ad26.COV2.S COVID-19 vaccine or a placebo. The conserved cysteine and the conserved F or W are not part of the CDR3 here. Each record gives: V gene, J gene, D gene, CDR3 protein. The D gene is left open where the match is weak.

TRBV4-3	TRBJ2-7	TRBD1	ASSQVRGPYEQY
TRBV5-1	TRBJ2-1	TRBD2	ASSGTSGSPHEQF
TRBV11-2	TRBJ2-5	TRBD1	ASSLVTGEWETQY
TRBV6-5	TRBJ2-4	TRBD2	ASRSGAGGDIQY
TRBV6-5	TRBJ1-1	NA	ASRRNTEAF
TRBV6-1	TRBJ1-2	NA	ASCAGAGYGYT
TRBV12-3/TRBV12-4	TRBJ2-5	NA	ASSGDEKTQY
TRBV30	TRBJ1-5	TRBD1	AWSKRGQGHQPQH
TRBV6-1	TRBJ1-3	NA	ASSEEGNTIY
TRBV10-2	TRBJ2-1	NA	AGSLNGNEQF
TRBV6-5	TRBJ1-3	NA	ASRVGLSGNTIY
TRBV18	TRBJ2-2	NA	ASSLTDLTNTGELF
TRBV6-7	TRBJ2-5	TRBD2	ASSYSYSSGRGETQY
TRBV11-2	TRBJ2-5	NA	ASSLGLYRQETQY
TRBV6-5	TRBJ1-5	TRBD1	ASRLTGVFDQPQH
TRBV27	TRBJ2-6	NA	ASRPAGTLPNVLT
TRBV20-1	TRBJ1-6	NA	SASSRGGSPLH
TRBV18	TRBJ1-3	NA	ASSPADPVSGNTIY
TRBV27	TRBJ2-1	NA	ASSLFNEQF
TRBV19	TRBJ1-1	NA	ASSGQAGGTEAF
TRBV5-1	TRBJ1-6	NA	ASSLVTDISSYNSPLH
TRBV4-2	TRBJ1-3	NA	ASSHPRVGNTIY
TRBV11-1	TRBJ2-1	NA	ASSLGLPPENEQF
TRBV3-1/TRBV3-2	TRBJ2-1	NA	ASSLLQGGNEQF